A single sample is the source of the 30 T cell receptor beta chains below, sequenced in a study of T-cell reconstitution after alpha-beta-depleted transplantation in children. Library preparation (for TCRbeta) was performed with unique molecular identifiers. TCRdb reprocessed the PCR reads via MiXCR and lists one record per CDR3 protein. The repertoire holds fewer than 700,000 distinct CDR3 sequences, with 10% to 15% as singletons. Sequences were derived from PBMCs, mostly from graft donor cells, sampled 360 days after TCRalphabeta/CD19-depleted stem cell transplant. The receptor source for this set is a male patient between 10 and 17 years old who had a stem cell transplant for acute myeloid leukemia, so the T cells may come from the graft donor.

There are a few counts of this clonotype. The chain joins TRBV11-2 to TRBJ1-3; maybe TRBD1 (5 bases). V shed 10 bases and J shed 0 bases, with 16 bases lying between them. Germline CDR1 is SGHAT and CDR2 is FQNNGV. CDR3 length: 15 residues. CDR3 protein: CATRVFPRSGNTIYF. DNA of the CDR3: TGTGCCACCAGGGTCTTTCCCCGCTCTGGAAACACCATATATTTT.

This clonotype has only a few counts. The chain employs TRBV12-3 or TRBV12-4 and TRBJ1-2, with TRBD1 as a possible D gene (5 bases). The CDR3 consists of 15 residues. The V end lost 6 bases, the J end lost 8 bases, and 22 bases lay between the germline ends. CDR3 in amino acids: CASSGGRKGPDGYTF. The CDR3 DNA follows: TGTGCCAGCAGCGGGGGACGGAAGGGACCCGACGGCTACACCTTC.

This clonotype was observed a few times. This sequence joins TRBV30 and TRBJ2-1, with unresolved D. The CDR3 length is 15 residues. Between the trimmed V and J ends, which lost 1 base and 0 bases, there was a span of 10 bases. Germline CDR1 reads GTSNPN; CDR2 reads SVGIG (reference sequence). In DNA, the CDR3 is TGTGCCTGGAGTGCGGGCTGGAGCTCCTACAATGAGCAGTTCTTC. Translated, it gives CAWSAGWSSYNEQFF.

This clonotype appeared many times. The V and J genes are TRBV28 and TRBJ1-5; D is unresolved. The CDR3 length is 15 residues. CDR1 is MDHEN, CDR2 SYDVKM, per germline. Trimming took 3 bases from V and 2 from J, leaving 11 bases between them. As DNA, the CDR3 is TGTGCCAGCAGTTTGGCCCCGGGTGGCAATCAGCCCCAGCATTTT. Its translation is CASSLAPGGNQPQHF.

This clonotype was detected many times. V is TRBV5-1 and J is TRBJ2-1; 8 bases map to TRBD2. Losses at the gene ends were 0 bases for V and 0 bases for J; bases not matched to a gene: 2. The germline V gene has CDR1 SGHRS and CDR2 YFSETQ. This CDR3 contains 16 residues. CDR3 DNA sequence: TGCGCCAGCAGCTTGGAGGCGGGAGGCTCCTACAATGAGCAGTTCTTC. Amino acids: CASSLEAGGSYNEQFF.

The V call is TRBV11-1, the J call TRBJ2-1; tentative D call: TRBD1 (7 bases). V gave up 5 bases and J gave up 3 bases, with 26 bases separating them. This CDR3 region has 19 residues. In germline, CDR1 is SGHAT, CDR2 FQDESV (reference sequence). The CDR3 spells CASSPGGGAGGSYYNEQFF. The CDR3 nucleotides read TGTGCCAGCAGCCCCGGGGGTGGGGCAGGGGGAAGCTACTACAATGAGCAGTTCTTC.

This clonotype has just a few counts. This rearrangement joins TRBV11-2 to TRBJ2-3; TRBD2 might be the D (7 bases). CDR3 length: 18 residues. V dropped 6 bases and J dropped 6 bases, with 28 bases sitting between them. From germline, CDR1 is SGHAT and CDR2 FQNNGV. The CDR3: CASRGLARGAAPYDTQYF. The CDR3 nucleotides read TGTGCCAGCAGGGGGCTAGCCCGGGGGGCCGCCCCCTACGATACGCAGTATTTT.

This clonotype was observed many times. V and J are TRBV29-1 and TRBJ2-1; possible D gene TRBD2, 6 bases. CDR3 length: 15 residues. The germline V and J ends were trimmed by 6 bases and 2 bases, with 17 bases remaining between them. Germline CDR1 and CDR2: SQVTM and ANQGSEA. CDR3 in DNA: TGCAGCGTCGCCATCCCGGGACTGCCCTACAATGAGCAGTTCTTC. Translating gives CSVAIPGLPYNEQFF.

This clonotype came up a few times. In DNA form, the CDR3 reads TGTGCCAGCAGTACCCCAGTAGTTTCAGATACGCAGTATTTT. Residues: CASSTPVVSDTQYF. The chain couples TRBV12-3 or TRBV12-4 to TRBJ2-3; no clear D gene. The CDR3 is 14 amino acids. V lost 5 bases to trimming and J lost 4 bases, with 13 bases between them.

A few counts support this clonotype. The chain uses TRBV28 and TRBJ2-5, with D possibly TRBD1 on 5 matching bases. V shed 0 bases and J shed 3 bases, with 5 bases lying between them. The germline V gene encodes CDR1 MDHEN and CDR2 SYDVKM. This CDR3 spans 13 amino acids. CDR3 loop: CASSLWDKETQYF. CDR3 nucleotide sequence: TGTGCCAGCAGTTTATGGGACAAAGAGACCCAGTACTTC.

This chain uses TRBV18 with TRBJ2-7; the match to TRBD1 covers 8 bases. The germline V gene has CDR1 KGHSH and CDR2 LQKENI. Trimming cost V 6 bases and J 0 bases; bases outside gene matches: 10. The CDR3 spans 16 residues. CDR3 sequence (DNA): TGTGCCAGCTCCGGACAGGGCCCCCTTAGCTCCTACGAGCAGTACTTC. It is translated as CASSGQGPLSSYEQYF.

This clonotype was seen many times. This rearrangement joins TRBV29-1 to TRBJ2-7; D uncertain. Germline V lookup: CDR1 SQVTM, CDR2 ANQGSEA. The CDR3 covers 13 residues. Trimming took 4 bases from V and 1 from J, leaving 11 bases between them. The CDR3 loop is CSVGIRNSYEQYF. For the CDR3, the DNA is TGCAGCGTTGGGATTCGGAATTCCTACGAGCAGTACTTC.

As for this clonotype: A much bigger clone sits one base away, suggesting this may be a read error. The V gene is TRBV29-1, the J gene TRBJ2-7, with no clear D. Germline V gene lookup returns CDR1 SQVTM and CDR2 ANQGSEA. This CDR3 has 13 residues. The chain's CDR3 is CSFRRPGSYKQYF. DNA for the CDR3: TGCAGCTTCAGAAGACCTGGTTCCTACAAGCAGTACTTC.

This rearrangement joins TRBV5-1 to TRBJ2-1; 7 bases line up with TRBD2. The CDR3 spans 17 residues. V was pared by 3 bases and J by 0 bases, with 9 bases of the junction left unmatched. Germline loops: CDR1 SGHRS, CDR2 YFSETQ. The CDR3 region has the DNA TGCGCCAGCAGCTACGAAGCGGGACCCCCCTCCTACAATGAGCAGTTCTTC. Encoded protein: CASSYEAGPPSYNEQFF.

The J gene is TRBJ2-2, the V gene TRBV5-1; 9 bases are shared with TRBD2. The ends lost 4 bases at V and 2 bases at J; junction bases unmatched: 3. Germline V lookup: CDR1 SGHRS, CDR2 YFSETQ. The CDR3 covers 15 residues. The CDR3 DNA sequence: TGCGCCAGCAGCCCTCTAGCGGGAAACACCGGGGAGCTGTTTTTT. Translation gives CASSPLAGNTGELFF. The whole variable domain, remainder taken from reference TRBV5-1 and TRBJ2-2, is KAGVTQTPRYLIKTRGQQVTLSCSPISGHRSVSWYQQTPGQGLQFLFEYFSETQRNKGNFPGRFSGRQFSNSRSEMNVSTLELGDSALYLCASSPLAGNTGELFFGEGSRLTVL.

This clonotype was detected only once. The CDR3 loop is CASSSRDRVFLGIWYEQFF. The CDR3, as DNA: TGTGCCAGCAGCTCCCGGGACAGGGTTTTTCTGGGAATATGGTATGAGCAGTTCTTC. V gene TRBV7-8 combines with J gene TRBJ2-1, with 9 bases identical to TRBD1. This CDR3 has 19 residues. CDR1 and CDR2 (germline): SGHVS, FQNEAQ. The V segment lost 4 bases and the J segment 8 bases; nucleotides outside the gene matches: 21. The full variable domain, in which reference TRBV7-8 and TRBJ2-1 provide the parts outside the CDR3, is GAGVSQSPRYKVAKRGQDVALRCDPISGHVSLFWYQQALGQGPEFLTYFQNEAQLDKSGLPSDRFFAERPEGSVSTLKIQRTQQEDSAVYLCASSSRDRVFLGIWYEQFFGPGTRLTVL.

The sample holds a few counts of this clonotype. The chain couples TRBV7-9 to TRBJ2-2; 10 bases fit TRBD2. J was trimmed by 6 bases and V by 3 bases; bases with no gene match: 4. Germline loops: CDR1 SEHNR, CDR2 FQNEAQ (reference sequence). There are 15 residues in the CDR3. This chain's CDR3 is CASSLLTSGAGELFF. The CDR3 DNA is TGTGCCAGCAGCTTGTTAACTAGCGGGGCCGGGGAGCTGTTTTTT. Looking up the rest from reference TRBV7-9 and TRBJ2-2 gives the full variable domain: DTGVSQNPRHKITKRGQNVTFRCDPISEHNRLYWYRQTLGQGPEFLTYFQNEAQLEKSRLLSDRFSAERPKGSFSTLEIQRTEQGDSAMYLCASSLLTSGAGELFFGEGSRLTVL.

The V call is TRBV19, the J call TRBJ2-1, with 10 bases identical to TRBD2. V lost 4 bases to trimming and J lost 5 bases; unmatched junction nucleotides: 5. In germline, CDR1 is LNHDA, CDR2 SQIVND (reference sequence). This CDR3 spans 15 amino acids. CDR3 sequence (DNA): TGTGCCAGTAGTACGCTAGCGGGAGTGGACAATGAGCAGTTCTTC. It translates to CASSTLAGVDNEQFF.

This clonotype was seen more than once but under ten times. This sequence joins TRBV4-3 and TRBJ2-3, with TRBD2 matching 11 bases. J was trimmed by 0 bases and V by 7 bases; bases with no gene match: 3. Germline CDR1 reads LGHNA; CDR2 reads YSLEER. CDR3 length: 15 amino acids. The CDR3 coding sequence is TGCGCCAGCACCAGGACTAGCGGGAGCACAGATACGCAGTATTTT. This encodes CASTRTSGSTDTQYF.

The sample holds a few counts of this clonotype. The chain employs TRBV12-3 or TRBV12-4 and TRBJ1-3, with D tentatively TRBD1 (6 bases). The germline V and J ends were trimmed by 2 bases and 0 bases, with 14 bases remaining between them. The CDR3 runs 17 residues. CDR3 nucleotide sequence: TGTGCCAGCAGTTTATTTACAGGGCCGAGCTCTGGAAACACCATATATTTT. Translation: CASSLFTGPSSGNTIYF.

V usage is TRBV6-2 or TRBV6-3 and J usage is TRBJ2-7; the D call may be TRBD1 or TRBD2 (5 bases each). V was clipped by 6 bases and J by 0 bases, with 18 bases between them. Germline CDR1 and CDR2: MNHEY and SVGEGT. This CDR3 spans 16 amino acids. The chain's CDR3 is CASSNLNRDGSYEQYF. The CDR3 DNA sequence: TGTGCCAGCAGCAACTTAAACCGGGACGGCTCCTACGAGCAGTACTTC.

This sequence joins TRBV9 and TRBJ2-7; possibly TRBD1 for D (5 bases). With 0 bases removed from V and 6 bases from J, the gap between germline ends came to 10 bases. The CDR3 length is 13 residues. Germline CDR1 and CDR2: SGDLS and YYNGEE. CDR3 amino acids: CASSVVQGGEQYF. Written as DNA, the CDR3 is TGTGCCAGCAGCGTAGTGCAGGGTGGCGAGCAGTACTTC.

This clonotype was counted a few times. The V and J genes are TRBV29-1 and TRBJ2-7, with 12 positions matching TRBD2. CDR1 is SQVTM and CDR2 is ANQGSEA in the germline V gene. The CDR3 is 16 residues long. With 1 base clipped from V and 0 bases from J, the junction kept 4 bases outside the gene matches. CDR3: CSVEAPTSGSSYEQYF. The CDR3 nucleotides read TGCAGCGTTGAAGCCCCGACTAGCGGGAGCTCCTACGAGCAGTACTTC.

The chain joins TRBV27 to TRBJ2-1; TRBD2 might be the D (6 bases). V shed 6 bases and J shed 7 bases, with 19 bases lying between them. Germline loops: CDR1 MNHEY, CDR2 SMNVEV (reference sequence). The CDR3 loop spans 15 amino acids. CDR3 DNA: TGTGCCAGCAGGACGCCGGCGGGGCCGAGGAATGAGCAGTTCTTC. Translated, it gives CASRTPAGPRNEQFF.

This chain links TRBV28 with TRBJ2-5; perhaps TRBD2 as D (6 bases). This CDR3 contains 15 residues. Trimming shortened V by 0 bases and J by 5 bases, and 13 bases separated the two germline ends. The germline CDR1 and CDR2 sequences are MDHEN and SYDVKM. Written as DNA, the CDR3 is TGTGCCAGCAGTTTATGGACGGGAGTGGAGGAGACCCAGTACTTC. Encoded protein: CASSLWTGVEETQYF.

The sample holds a few counts of this clonotype. The chain couples TRBV7-3 to TRBJ1-6; D not resolved. V lost 1 base and J lost 7, with 11 bases in between. From germline, CDR1 is SGHTA and CDR2 FQGTGA. The CDR3 spans 15 residues. Here the CDR3 DNA reads TGTGCCAGCAGCTTAAGGCGATCGGAGAATTCACCCCTCCACTTT. Its translation is CASSLRRSENSPLHF. The full variable domain, its missing parts supplied by reference TRBV7-3 and TRBJ1-6, is GAGVSQTPSNKVTEKGKYVELRCDPISGHTALYWYRQSLGQGPEFLIYFQGTGAADDSGLPNDRFFAVRPEGSVSTLKIQRTERGDSAVYLCASSLRRSENSPLHFGNGTRLTVT.

V gene TRBV29-1 combines with J gene TRBJ2-1, with TRBD2 matching over 9 bases. The CDR3 extends over 15 amino acids. CDR1 SQVTM and CDR2 ANQGSEA come from the germline V gene. V was clipped by 7 bases and J by 4 bases; unmatched bases: 11. The CDR3 DNA sequence: TGCAGCGCCATTCCCCGACTAGCGGTGTACAATGAGCAGTTCTTC. This sequence encodes CSAIPRLAVYNEQFF.

This clonotype was seen a few times. The chain combines TRBV9 with TRBJ2-7, with D possibly TRBD2 on 5 matching bases. Trimming took 2 bases from V and 5 from J, leaving 17 bases between them. Germline V gene sequence: CDR1 SGDLS, CDR2 YYNGEE. CDR3 length: 15 amino acids. The CDR3: CASSVLGARGDEQYF. In DNA, the CDR3 is TGTGCCAGCAGCGTGTTGGGTGCCCGGGGAGACGAGCAGTACTTC.

This clonotype was found a few times. J is TRBJ1-5 and V is TRBV12-5; 7 bases map to TRBD1. CDR1 and CDR2 from the germline V gene are LGHNT and FRNRAP. J lost 5 bases, V lost 7 bases, and 2 bases had no gene match. The CDR3 is 12 amino acids. Written as DNA, the CDR3 is TGTGCTAGTGCCCAGGGGGATCAGCCCCAGCATTTT. It translates to CASAQGDQPQHF.

This chain uses TRBV20-1 with TRBJ2-3; 10 bases map to TRBD1. Germline CDR1 reads DFQATT; CDR2 reads SNEGSKA (reference sequence). There are 14 residues in the CDR3. The DNA for the CDR3 is TGCACCGCGGAGACAGGGGGCGTTGAGGATACGCAGTATTTT. Translation: CTAETGGVEDTQYF.